The 2 T cell receptor beta chains given below trace back to one sample, sequenced in a study of shared clonotypes between healthy human individuals. Assay: immunoSEQ multiplex PCR; the TCRdb copy retains only in-frame clones and omits some. The top ten hold about 1.5% of the sample, which has nearly 1 million clones, around three quarters seen once. The sequencing input was memory CD4+ T cells sorted from blood. Documented subset: CD45RA-negative fraction. All receptors come from a man in his late teens or twenties in good health.

Remarks on this clone: The sample carries other DNA sequences with the same CDR3. The gene calls are TRBV10-3 and TRBJ1-2, with D unclear. This CDR3 is built from 12 residues. The V end was cut by 3 bases, the J end by 3 bases, with 5 bases between. The germline V gene has CDR1 ENHRY and CDR2 SYGVKD. The CDR3 reads CAISDRDYGYTF. The CDR3 DNA follows: TGTGCCATCAGTGACCGGGACTATGGCTACACCTTC.

The J gene is TRBJ1-4, the V gene TRBV4-1; 9 nucleotides match TRBD1. Germline values: CDR1 MGHRA, CDR2 YSYEKL. This CDR3 is built from 22 residues. J gave up 0 bases and V 0 bases, and 17 bases lay outside the gene matches. In nucleotides, the CDR3 is TGCGCCAGCAGCCAAGACCTTTTACAGGGGGCAATCGGGTGGGCAACTAATGAAAAACTGTTTTTT. The encoded protein is CASSQDLLQGAIGWATNEKLFF.